Shown below are 32 T cell receptor beta chains from a single sample sequenced in a study of T cell responses to AZD1222 COVID-19 vaccine. Profiled with immunoSEQ multiplex PCR; TCRdb holds only in-frame clones, not every one. The data show 100,000 to 150,000 clones, approximately 87% seen once. The sample was peripheral blood, taken on day 0 of AZD1222 vaccination. These receptors all come from an adult in good health.

This clone was seen once. The chain has TRBV28 and TRBJ1-5; D gene uncertain. Deletions cut 6 bases from V and 4 bases from J, with 10 bases between. Germline-derived CDR1 and CDR2 are MDHEN and SYDVKM. The CDR3 runs to 13 residues. The CDR3 reads CASSVSGNQPQHF. CDR3 in DNA: TGTGCCAGCAGCGTTAGCGGAAATCAGCCCCAGCATTTT.

J is TRBJ2-1 and V is TRBV10-1; TRBD1 matches at 11 bases. Germline V gene sequence: CDR1 WNHNN, CDR2 SYGVQD (reference sequence). The CDR3 loop spans 13 amino acids. Unmatched junction bases numbered 6, after V lost 10 bases and J lost 7 bases. The CDR3 sequence is CANGQGAQNEQFF. The CDR3 coding sequence is TGCGCCAACGGACAGGGGGCGCAGAATGAGCAGTTCTTC.

This rearrangement joins TRBV19 to TRBJ1-2, with D possibly matching TRBD1 (5 bases). Germline lookup yields CDR1 LNHDA and CDR2 SQIVND (reference sequence). Deletions cut 1 base from V and 4 bases from J, with 16 bases between. The length of the CDR3 is 16 residues. As DNA, the CDR3 is TGTGCCAGTAGTATAGGACCCAGTCCGGGACTCTATGGCTACACCTTC. It encodes CASSIGPSPGLYGYTF.

CDR3 in DNA: TGTGCCAGCAGCTCAGGGTTTGATCAGCCCCAGCATTTT. It yields the protein CASSSGFDQPQHF. The chain has TRBV21-1 and TRBJ1-5; TRBD1, the table's D call, lacks a check against the DNA. TRBV21-1 is a recognized pseudogene. This CDR3 has 13 amino acids.

V usage is TRBV5-1 and J usage is TRBJ2-7; D is possibly TRBD1 or TRBD2 (5 bases each). Germline-derived CDR1 and CDR2 are SGHRS and YFSETQ. The V and J ends lost 2 bases and 2 bases respectively, with 14 bases between them. The CDR3 covers 15 residues. The CDR3 reads CASSFLQMGAYEQYF. DNA of the CDR3: TGCGCCAGCAGCTTTTTACAAATGGGGGCCTACGAGCAGTACTTC.

The rearrangement links TRBV6-2 or TRBV6-3 to TRBJ2-3; TRBD2 aligns across 7 bases. The CDR3 spans 17 residues. V was clipped by 1 base and J by 2 bases; unmatched bases: 9. Germline values: CDR1 MNHEY, CDR2 SVGEGT. CDR3 region: CASSYLSRGSSTDTQYF. The CDR3 coding sequence is TGTGCCAGCAGTTACTTGTCTCGCGGGAGCTCCACAGATACGCAGTATTTT.

The V call is TRBV6-2 or TRBV6-3, the J call TRBJ1-1; 9 bases line up with TRBD1. The CDR3 runs to 15 residues. Germline CDR1 MNHEY, CDR2 SVGEGT. Trimming took 2 bases from V and 5 from J; bases not matched to a gene: 6. The CDR3 region is CASSYDRGFGTEAFF. CDR3 nucleotides: TGTGCCAGCAGTTACGACAGGGGGTTCGGTACTGAAGCTTTCTTT.

The chain carries TRBV19 and TRBJ2-1; D is unclear. V gave up 5 bases and J gave up 0 bases, with 11 bases separating them. Germline values: CDR1 LNHDA, CDR2 SQIVND (reference sequence). The CDR3 runs 15 residues. This CDR3 reads CASSPKVSSYNEQFF. The CDR3 bases are TGTGCCAGTAGTCCAAAGGTTAGCTCCTACAATGAGCAGTTCTTC. The variable domain in full, with the rest retrieved from reference TRBV19 and TRBJ2-1, is DGGITQSPKYLFRKEGQNVTLSCEQNLNHDAMYWYRQDPGQGLRLIYYSQIVNDFQKGDIAEGYSVSREKKESFPLTVTSAQKNPTAFYLCASSPKVSSYNEQFFGPGTRLTVL.

V usage is TRBV9 and J usage is TRBJ1-6, with TRBD1 matching 10 bases. The germline V gene has CDR1 SGDLS and CDR2 YYNGEE. CDR3 length: 17 residues. Trimming took 3 bases from V and 0 from J; bases not matched to a gene: 3. The CDR3 here is CASSGDRGLSYNSPLHF. The DNA for the CDR3 is TGTGCCAGCAGCGGCGACAGGGGGCTCTCCTATAATTCACCCCTCCACTTT.

Comment on this clone: The same CDR3 can be traced to other DNA sequences in this sample. The chain's CDR3 is CASSIGTGELFF. CDR3 nucleotide sequence: TGTGCCAGTAGTATAGGAACCGGGGAGCTGTTTTTT. The chain carries TRBV19 and TRBJ2-2; D ambiguous. Trimming removed 1 base from V and 5 bases from J, with 2 bases in between. This CDR3 region has 12 residues. Germline CDR1 LNHDA, CDR2 SQIVND (reference sequence).

J is TRBJ1-2 and V is TRBV5-4, with 9 positions matching TRBD1. The CDR3 is 15 amino acids. Germline assignment: CDR1 SGHNT and CDR2 YYREEE (reference sequence). J gave up 8 bases and V 3 bases, and 11 bases lay outside the gene matches. CDR3 region: CASSWGSGQGGGYTF. In nucleotides, the CDR3 is TGTGCCAGCAGCTGGGGGTCGGGACAGGGAGGGGGCTACACCTTC.

This clone was found once. This chain uses TRBV19 with TRBJ1-2, with D possibly being TRBD1 (6 bases). Trimming shortened V by 4 bases and J by 5 bases, and 23 bases separated the two germline ends. From germline, CDR1 is LNHDA and CDR2 SQIVND (reference sequence). This CDR3 has 17 residues. CDR3 nucleotides: TGTGCCAGTAGTAGCGATACTACCTGGGGGCGCGATTATGGCTACACCTTC. Residues: CASSSDTTWGRDYGYTF.

The chain has TRBV7-9 and TRBJ2-1; TRBD1 matches 11 bases. This CDR3 has 17 residues. The germline gives CDR1 SEHNR, CDR2 FQNEAQ (reference sequence). The trim removed 3 bases at V and 5 bases at J, leaving 9 bases unmatched. The CDR3 nucleotides read TGTGCCAGCAGCTTTCCGAGTTGGGACAGGGGGAACAATGAGCAGTTCTTC. This sequence encodes CASSFPSWDRGNNEQFF.

V is TRBV5-1 and J is TRBJ1-3; TRBD1 is a possible D gene (6 bases). Per the germline V gene, CDR1 is SGHRS and CDR2 is YFSETQ. This CDR3 has 16 residues. V lost 4 bases, J lost 0 bases, and 14 bases lay in between. The CDR3, as DNA: TGCGCCAGCAGCCTGAGGCAGGGGAACTCTGGAAACACCATATATTTT. Encoded protein: CASSLRQGNSGNTIYF.

The genes are TRBV29-1 and TRBJ1-1; no firm D call. CDR3 length equals 13 residues. V lost 4 bases, J lost 3 bases, and 12 bases lay in between. Germline-derived CDR1 and CDR2 are SQVTM and ANQGSEA. This CDR3 reads CSVGKASDTEAFF. DNA for the CDR3: TGCAGCGTTGGAAAGGCTTCGGACACTGAAGCTTTCTTT. The variable domain in full, with the rest retrieved from reference TRBV29-1 and TRBJ1-1, is SAVISQKPSRDICQRGTSLTIQCQVDSQVTMMFWYRQQPGQSLTLIATANQGSEATYESGFVIDKFPISRPNLTFSTLTVSNMSPEDSSIYLCSVGKASDTEAFFGQGTRLTVV.

This clone was recorded only once. This sequence joins TRBV4-1 and TRBJ1-5; D is undetermined. Germline values: CDR1 MGHRA, CDR2 YSYEKL. This CDR3 spans 15 amino acids. V lost 1 base to trimming and J lost 4 bases, with 11 bases between them. CDR3 residues: CASSQALPTNQPQHF. CDR3 coding DNA: TGCGCCAGCAGCCAAGCGCTCCCAACGAATCAGCCCCAGCATTTT.

This chain joins TRBV3-1 (or the pseudogene TRBV3-2) and TRBJ1-2; unclear D gene. Trimming took off 0 bases at V and 8 bases at J, with 4 bases between the two ends. Germline CDR1 is LGHDT and CDR2 is YNNKEL (reference sequence). The CDR3 is 11 residues long. CDR3: CASSQDEGYTF. CDR3 in DNA: TGTGCCAGCAGCCAAGATGAAGGCTACACCTTC.

The CDR3 sequence: CASRSGQGRNEKLFF. Here the CDR3 DNA reads TGTGCCAGCAGGAGCGGACAGGGAAGGAATGAAAAACTGTTTTTT. V is TRBV6-5 and J is TRBJ1-4, with 8 positions matching TRBD1. The CDR3 covers 15 residues. Trimming took 6 bases from V and 5 from J; bases not matched to a gene: 8. The germline CDR1 and CDR2 sequences are MNHEY and SVGAGI.

The chain recombines TRBV27 with TRBJ2-7; a possible D gene is TRBD1 (6 bases). Germline loops: CDR1 MNHEY, CDR2 SMNVEV (reference sequence). With 3 bases removed from V and 4 bases from J, the gap between germline ends came to 10 bases. The CDR3 spans 13 residues. The chain's CDR3 is CASSLGAGYEQYF. The CDR3 DNA reads TGTGCCAGCAGTTTGGGGGCAGGGTACGAGCAGTACTTC.

J is TRBJ2-7 and V is TRBV6-5, with 9 bases lining up with TRBD2. This CDR3 has 14 amino acids. The trim removed 0 bases at V and 5 bases at J, leaving 2 bases unmatched. Germline V gene lookup returns CDR1 MNHEY and CDR2 SVGAGI. The CDR3 is CASSYSTSGHEQYF. As DNA, the CDR3 is TGTGCCAGCAGTTACTCAACTAGCGGGCACGAGCAGTACTTC.

The V gene is TRBV6-2 or TRBV6-3, the J gene TRBJ1-2; TRBD1 aligns across 9 bases. After removal of 0 bases from V and 8 bases from J, the junction contained 10 bases not matched to a gene. The CDR3 has 16 amino acids. Per the germline V gene, CDR1 is MNHEY and CDR2 is SVGEGT. CDR3 loop: CASSYSGTGPSWGYTF. The CDR3 DNA follows: TGTGCCAGCAGTTACTCCGGGACAGGGCCTTCGTGGGGCTACACCTTC.

The chain uses TRBV28 and TRBJ2-7; the D is unclear. This CDR3 spans 15 amino acids. The ends were cut back, 6 bases at V and 3 bases at J, with 18 bases in the middle. Germline values: CDR1 MDHEN, CDR2 SYDVKM. The CDR3 DNA sequence: TGTGCCAGCAGACTAAGTGGAGCTTTGGACTACGAGCAGTACTTC. It is translated as CASRLSGALDYEQYF.

This chain connects TRBV4-2 to TRBJ2-5; 9 positions match TRBD2. The V segment lost 0 bases and the J segment 3 bases; nucleotides outside the gene matches: 11. This CDR3 spans 18 amino acids. Germline-derived CDR1 and CDR2 are LGHNA and YNFKEQ. The CDR3 DNA follows: TGTGCCAGCAGCCAAGAATCCTGGGCTAGCGGGATAGAAGAGACCCAGTACTTC. Protein product: CASSQESWASGIEETQYF.

The CDR3 DNA reads TGTGCCAGCAGCGTAAAGCGGGAGGGCCGGCAGTACTTC. Translating gives CASSVKREGRQYF. The chain employs TRBV9 and TRBJ2-7; 10 bases are a match to TRBD2. Germline CDR1 and CDR2: SGDLS and YYNGEE. V dropped 1 base and J dropped 9; count of bases not matched to a gene: 4. The CDR3 length is 13 residues.

The chain has TRBV9 and TRBJ1-4; tentatively, D is TRBD1 (5 bases). The germline V gene has CDR1 SGDLS and CDR2 YYNGEE. The CDR3 is made up of 15 amino acids. Trimming left V 0 bases short and J 1 base short, with 7 bases between. The CDR3 DNA follows: TGTGCCAGCAGCGTAGGGCAGGGAACTAATGAAAAACTGTTTTTT. Amino acid sequence: CASSVGQGTNEKLFF.

This clone was picked up a small number of times. V gene TRBV27 combines with J gene TRBJ2-1; no reliable D call. CDR1 and CDR2 (germline): MNHEY, SMNVEV (reference sequence). Trimming pared 0 bases from V and 2 bases from J, leaving 8 bases between. The CDR3 consists of 15 residues. CDR3 DNA sequence: TGTGCCAGCAGTTTATCAGGCGGTACCTACAATGAGCAGTTCTTC. It translates to CASSLSGGTYNEQFF.

The rearrangement uses TRBV28 and TRBJ2-7, with TRBD1 as a possible D gene (5 bases). The V and J ends lost 3 bases and 1 base respectively, with 13 bases between them. CDR3 size: 15 residues. Germline assignment: CDR1 MDHEN and CDR2 SYDVKM. CDR3 sequence: CASSFAGLGSYEQYF. CDR3 nucleotide sequence: TGTGCCAGCAGTTTCGCAGGGTTGGGTTCCTACGAGCAGTACTTC.

The V call is TRBV25-1, the J call TRBJ2-5, with 7 bases that match TRBD2. J was trimmed by 5 bases and V by 2 bases; bases with no gene match: 2. Germline lookup yields CDR1 MGHDK and CDR2 SYGVNS. There are 13 residues in the CDR3. The CDR3 here is CASSERAGETQYF. The CDR3 DNA reads TGTGCCAGCAGTGAAAGAGCGGGGGAGACCCAGTACTTC.

The chain carries TRBV6-5 and TRBJ1-1; TRBD1 is a possible D gene (5 bases). This CDR3 region has 13 residues. The V and J ends lost 7 bases and 4 bases respectively, with 13 bases between them. Germline-derived CDR1 and CDR2 are MNHEY and SVGAGI. The CDR3: CASTEPGGTEAFF. CDR3 DNA sequence: TGTGCCAGCACCGAACCGGGGGGCACTGAAGCTTTCTTT.

This clone is a singleton in its sample. V gene TRBV11-2 combines with J gene TRBJ2-7, with 7 bases aligning to TRBD1. There are 13 residues in the CDR3. Trimming took 3 bases from V and 5 from J; bases not matched to a gene: 4. From germline, CDR1 is SGHAT and CDR2 FQNNGV. As DNA, the CDR3 is TGTGCCAGCAGCTTTGACAGGGAGAACGAGCAGTACTTC. Translating it yields CASSFDRENEQYF.

This chain links TRBV19 with TRBJ2-3; maybe TRBD1 (5 bases). Germline-derived CDR1 and CDR2 are LNHDA and SQIVND (reference sequence). Trimming took 5 bases from V and 5 from J, leaving 14 bases between them. The CDR3 is 14 amino acids. CDR3 DNA sequence: TGTGCCAGTAGTCCTTCCAGGGCCCAAGATACGCAGTATTTT. Translating it yields CASSPSRAQDTQYF.

This clone came up once. The junction does not match germline at one end; this may be a read error. The genes are TRBV30 and TRBJ2-7; D not certain. In germline, CDR1 is GTSNPN, CDR2 SVGIG (reference sequence). This CDR3 has 11 amino acids. DNA for the CDR3: TGTGCCTGGAGCCTTCTGAGTGTAAGGCATTTC. This encodes CAWSLLSVRHF.